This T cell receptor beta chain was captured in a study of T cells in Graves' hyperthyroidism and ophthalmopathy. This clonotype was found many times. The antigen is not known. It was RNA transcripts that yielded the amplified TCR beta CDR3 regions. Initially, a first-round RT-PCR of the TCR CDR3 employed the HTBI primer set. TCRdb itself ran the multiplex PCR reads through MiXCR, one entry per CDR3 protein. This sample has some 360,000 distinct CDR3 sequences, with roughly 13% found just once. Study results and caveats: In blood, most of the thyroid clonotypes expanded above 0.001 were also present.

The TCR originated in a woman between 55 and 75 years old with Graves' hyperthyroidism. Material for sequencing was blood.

CDR3 in amino acids: CASSFNLRDRTPSNTEAFF. The CDR3 DNA follows: TGTGCCAGCAGCTTCAACTTACGGGACAGGACCCCATCCAACACTGAAGCTTTCTTT. This chain joins TRBV7-8 and TRBJ1-1, with TRBD1 matching 8 bases. The germline CDR1 and CDR2 sequences are SGHVS and FQNEAQ. J lost 2 bases, V lost 3 bases, and 17 bases had no gene match. This CDR3 spans 19 amino acids.